This T cell receptor (beta chain) was recovered during a study of blood T cell repertoires in COVID-19. Study in general: Sites across the United States, Italy and Spain contributed samples from acute and convalescent COVID-19.

In the original analysis: Nucleated cell number was recorded as an estimate derived from reference gene primer amplification. Sequencing was performed with immunoSEQ multiplex PCR; in TCRdb, only in-frame clones are kept and a portion is missing. V and J calls and clone size come straight from that table; D and trimming were deduced from the DNA. The data show under 250,000 clones, around nine tenths seen once. Trimming left V 2 bases short and J 2 bases short, with 14 bases between. CDR3 size: 15 residues. Germline V gives CDR1 SGDLS, CDR2 YYNGEE. The chain couples TRBV9 to TRBJ2-7, with D perhaps TRBD2 (5 bases). This TCR derives from a man aged 55 to 70 with COVID-19, enrolled during active disease. Sequencing was carried out using peripheral blood. Here the CDR3 DNA reads TGTGCCAGCAGCGTTCGGTCGGGGTCCACCTACGAGCAGTACTTC. Translating it yields CASSVRSGSTYEQYF.